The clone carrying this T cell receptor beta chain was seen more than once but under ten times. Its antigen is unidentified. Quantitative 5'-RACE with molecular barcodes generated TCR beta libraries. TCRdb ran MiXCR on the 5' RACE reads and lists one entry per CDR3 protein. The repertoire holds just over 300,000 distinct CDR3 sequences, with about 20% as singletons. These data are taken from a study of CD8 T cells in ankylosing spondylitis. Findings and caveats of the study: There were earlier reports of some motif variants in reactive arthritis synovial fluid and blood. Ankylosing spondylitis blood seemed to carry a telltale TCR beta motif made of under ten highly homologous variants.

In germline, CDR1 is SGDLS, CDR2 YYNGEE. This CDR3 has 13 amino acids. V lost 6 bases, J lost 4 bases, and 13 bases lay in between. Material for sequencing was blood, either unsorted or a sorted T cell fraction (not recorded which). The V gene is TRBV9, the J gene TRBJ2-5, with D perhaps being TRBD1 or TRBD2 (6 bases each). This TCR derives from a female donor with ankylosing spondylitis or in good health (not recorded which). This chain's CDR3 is CASNRGGGETQYF. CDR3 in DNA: TGTGCCAGCAACCGAGGGGGAGGAGAGACCCAGTACTTC.